This is a list of T cell receptor beta chains from one sample in a study of shared clonotypes between healthy human individuals. Method: immunoSEQ multiplex PCR; TCRdb's copy keeps in-frame clones and lacks some. The repertoire holds about 1.5 million clones, with 95% to 99% as singletons. The sample consisted of naive CD4+ T cells sorted from blood. The source is a man aged 25-40 years in good health. Both conserved end residues are part of each CDR3. A D gene is named only where the DNA matches it firmly. Rows may omit the clone size; those that give it use once, few, many or a size class.

clone_size: -; j_call: TRBJ2-1; v_call: TRBV5-1; d_call: TRBD2; cdr3_nt: TGCGCCAGCAGCTTGTTGACTAGCGGGAGGGACGGCCCTCAGTTCTTC; cdr3_aa: CASSLLTSGRDGPQFF
clone_size: -; j_call: TRBJ1-2; v_call: TRBV19; d_call: TRBD1; cdr3_nt: TGTGCCAGTAGTATATCAGGGGGCGCGGTTTACGATGGCTACACCTTC; cdr3_aa: CASSISGGAVYDGYTF
clone_size: -; j_call: TRBJ1-2; v_call: TRBV20-1; d_call: -; cdr3_nt: TGCAGTGCCACGCCTACGGTTGGCTACACCTTC; cdr3_aa: CSATPTVGYTF
clone_size: -; j_call: TRBJ2-1; v_call: TRBV11-3; d_call: TRBD2; cdr3_nt: TGTGCCATCACCCCTAGCGGTACCGTCCATGAGCAGTTCTTC; cdr3_aa: CAITPSGTVHEQFF
clone_size: -; j_call: TRBJ1-1; v_call: TRBV9; d_call: -; cdr3_nt: TGTGCCAGCAGCGTAGATATGGGACGGCCGAACACTGAAGCTTTCTTT; cdr3_aa: CASSVDMGRPNTEAFF
clone_size: once; j_call: TRBJ1-1; v_call: TRBV18; d_call: -; cdr3_nt: TGTGCCAGCTCAAAAACGAACACTGAAGCTTTCTTT; cdr3_aa: CASSKTNTEAFF
clone_size: -; j_call: TRBJ2-5; v_call: TRBV5-1; d_call: TRBD2; cdr3_nt: TGCGCCAGCAGCCTATCCCTAGCGGGAGGCGGAGAGACCCAGTACTTC; cdr3_aa: CASSLSLAGGGETQYF
clone_size: -; j_call: TRBJ2-1; v_call: TRBV4-3; d_call: TRBD2; cdr3_nt: TGCGCCAGCAGCCAAAGGACTAGCGGCCCTTGGCCCTACAATGAGCAGTTCTTC; cdr3_aa: CASSQRTSGPWPYNEQFF
clone_size: -; j_call: TRBJ2-1; v_call: TRBV5-4; d_call: -; cdr3_nt: TGTGCCAGCAGCTGGGGGAGTGATTTCTACAATGAGCAGTTCTTC; cdr3_aa: CASSWGSDFYNEQFF
clone_size: -; j_call: TRBJ2-7; v_call: TRBV6-6; d_call: TRBD2; cdr3_nt: TGTGCCAGCAGTTACCTTGGGACTATCCAATCCTACGAGCAGTACTTC; cdr3_aa: CASSYLGTIQSYEQYF
clone_size: -; j_call: TRBJ2-7; v_call: TRBV27; d_call: -; cdr3_nt: TGTGCCAGCACCCTTAGGGGGGAAGTCTACGAGCAGTACTTC; cdr3_aa: CASTLRGEVYEQYF
clone_size: -; j_call: TRBJ2-5; v_call: TRBV10-3; d_call: -; cdr3_nt: TGTGCCATCAGAGCCGGCAGGGAGTACCAAGAGACCCAGTACTTC; cdr3_aa: CAIRAGREYQETQYF
clone_size: once; j_call: TRBJ2-7; v_call: TRBV7-2; d_call: TRBD2; cdr3_nt: TGTGCCAGCAGCTTAAGGGGAACTAGCGGAGGCTACGAGCAGTACTTC; cdr3_aa: CASSLRGTSGGYEQYF
clone_size: once; j_call: TRBJ1-1; v_call: TRBV7-9; d_call: -; cdr3_nt: TGTGCCAGCAGCTTAGTCGCAGGCCGCGGGTCTTCGGAAGCTTTCTTT; cdr3_aa: CASSLVAGRGSSEAFF
clone_size: -; j_call: TRBJ2-1; v_call: TRBV9; d_call: -; cdr3_nt: TGTGCCAGCAGCGTATACGGAGAAATATACAATGAGCAGTTCTTC; cdr3_aa: CASSVYGEIYNEQFF
clone_size: -; j_call: TRBJ2-7; v_call: TRBV10-3; d_call: TRBD2; cdr3_nt: TGTGCCATCCGACTAGCGGGAGGGCCTGGGTCCTACGAGCAGTACTTC; cdr3_aa: CAIRLAGGPGSYEQYF
clone_size: -; j_call: TRBJ2-5; v_call: TRBV5-4; d_call: -; cdr3_nt: TGTGCCAGCAGCCCCGGGACTCGCCTCGAGACCCAGTACTTC; cdr3_aa: CASSPGTRLETQYF
clone_size: -; j_call: TRBJ2-5; v_call: TRBV5-1; d_call: TRBD1; cdr3_nt: TGCGCCAGCAGCTTGGCCCTGGGACAGTTCGAGACCCAGTACTTC; cdr3_aa: CASSLALGQFETQYF
clone_size: -; j_call: TRBJ2-1; v_call: TRBV7-9; d_call: -; cdr3_nt: TGTGCCAGCAGGGCATTATCCTACAATGAGCAGTTCTTC; cdr3_aa: CASRALSYNEQFF
clone_size: -; j_call: TRBJ2-5; v_call: TRBV27; d_call: TRBD2; cdr3_nt: TGTGCCAGCAGTTTTAGAGGGACTAGCGGGAGGCAAGAGACCCAGTACTTC; cdr3_aa: CASSFRGTSGRQETQYF
clone_size: -; j_call: TRBJ2-1; v_call: TRBV5-6; d_call: -; cdr3_nt: TGTGCCAGCAGCTTGGTCAGGGGAGGTGAGAATGAGCAGTTCTTC; cdr3_aa: CASSLVRGGENEQFF
clone_size: -; j_call: TRBJ1-4; v_call: TRBV5-1; d_call: -; cdr3_nt: TGCGCCAGCAGCGCAGGACAGTCGGATGAAAAACTGTTTTTT; cdr3_aa: CASSAGQSDEKLFF